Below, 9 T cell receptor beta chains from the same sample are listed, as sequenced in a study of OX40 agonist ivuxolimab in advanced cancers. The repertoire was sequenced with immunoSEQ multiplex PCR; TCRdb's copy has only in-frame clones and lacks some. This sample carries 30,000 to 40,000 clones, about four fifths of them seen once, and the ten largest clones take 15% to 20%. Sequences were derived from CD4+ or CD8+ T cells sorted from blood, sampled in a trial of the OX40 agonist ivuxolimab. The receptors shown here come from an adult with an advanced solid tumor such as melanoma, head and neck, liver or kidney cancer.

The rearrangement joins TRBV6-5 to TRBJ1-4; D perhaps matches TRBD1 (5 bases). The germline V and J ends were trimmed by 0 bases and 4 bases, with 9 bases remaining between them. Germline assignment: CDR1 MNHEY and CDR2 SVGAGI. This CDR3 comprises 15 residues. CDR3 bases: TGTGCCAGCAGTTACTCGGGGGGTAATAATGAAAAACTGTTTTTT. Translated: CASSYSGGNNEKLFF.

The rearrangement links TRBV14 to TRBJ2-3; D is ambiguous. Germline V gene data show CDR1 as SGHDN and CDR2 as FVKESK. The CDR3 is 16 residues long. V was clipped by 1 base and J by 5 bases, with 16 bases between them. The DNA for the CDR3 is TGTGCCAGCAGCCAAGGTCCCGAGACTTGGCGAGATACGCAGTATTTT. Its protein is CASSQGPETWRDTQYF.

The CDR3 DNA is TGTGCTAGTGGTTTGTACTACGAAGCTTTCTTT. It yields the protein CASGLYYEAFF. J is TRBJ1-1 and V is TRBV12-5; D call uncertain. Trimming cost V 2 bases and J 8 bases, with 6 bases left between them. The CDR3 is 11 residues long. CDR1 and CDR2 from the germline V gene are LGHNT and FRNRAP.

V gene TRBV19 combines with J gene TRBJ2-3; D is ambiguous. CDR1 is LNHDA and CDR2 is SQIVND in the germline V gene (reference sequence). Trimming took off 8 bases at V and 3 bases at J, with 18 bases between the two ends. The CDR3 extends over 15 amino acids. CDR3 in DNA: TGTGCCAGTTCCTGGGCCTTCCAGAGGACAGATACGCAGTATTTT. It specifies CASSWAFQRTDTQYF.

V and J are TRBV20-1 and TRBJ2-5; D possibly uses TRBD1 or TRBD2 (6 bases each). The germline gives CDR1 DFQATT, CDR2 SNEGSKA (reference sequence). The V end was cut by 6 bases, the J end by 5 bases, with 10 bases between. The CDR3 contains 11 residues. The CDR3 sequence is CSAWGAETQYF. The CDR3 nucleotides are TGCAGTGCATGGGGGGCTGAGACCCAGTACTTC.

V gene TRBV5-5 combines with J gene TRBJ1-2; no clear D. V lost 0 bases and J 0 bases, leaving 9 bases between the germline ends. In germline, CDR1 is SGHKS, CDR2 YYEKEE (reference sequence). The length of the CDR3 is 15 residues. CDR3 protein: CASSLVPETNYGYTF. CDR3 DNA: TGTGCCAGCAGCTTGGTCCCGGAAACTAACTATGGCTACACCTTC.

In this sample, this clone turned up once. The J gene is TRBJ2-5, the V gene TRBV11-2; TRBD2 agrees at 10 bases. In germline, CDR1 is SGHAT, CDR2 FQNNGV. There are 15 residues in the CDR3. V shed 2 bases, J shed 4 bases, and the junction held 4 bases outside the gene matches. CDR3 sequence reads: CASSLRAGGGETQYF. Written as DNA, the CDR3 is TGTGCCAGCAGCTTAAGAGCGGGAGGGGGAGAGACCCAGTACTTC.

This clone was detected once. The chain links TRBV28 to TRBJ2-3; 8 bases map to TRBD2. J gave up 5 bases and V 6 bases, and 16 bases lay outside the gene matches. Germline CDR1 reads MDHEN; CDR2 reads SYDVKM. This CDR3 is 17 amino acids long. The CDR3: CASSPWERESVVDTQYF. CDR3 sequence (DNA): TGTGCCAGCAGCCCCTGGGAGCGGGAGTCTGTAGTAGATACGCAGTATTTT.

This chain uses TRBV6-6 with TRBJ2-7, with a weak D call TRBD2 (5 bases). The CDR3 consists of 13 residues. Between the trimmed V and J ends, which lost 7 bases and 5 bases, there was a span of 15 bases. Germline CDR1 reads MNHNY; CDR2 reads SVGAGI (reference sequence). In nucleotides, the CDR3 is TGTGCCAGCAACCCTCGAGGGATCCACGAGCAGTACTTC. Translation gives CASNPRGIHEQYF.